The next 5 T cell receptor beta chains were all read from a single sample in a study of blood T cell repertoires in COVID-19. Profiling relied on immunoSEQ multiplex PCR, and the TCRdb table lists in-frame clones only, not all of them. The table includes about 220,000 clones, 70% to 90% detected once. What was sequenced was peripheral blood. The receptors shown here come from a man aged 50-59 years who had recovered from COVID-19.

This clone has more than one count but fewer than ten. This sequence joins TRBV11-2 and TRBJ2-7; D is possibly TRBD1 (6 bases). The V gene's germline CDR1 is SGHAT and CDR2 FQNNGV. The CDR3 is 15 residues long. The V end lost 5 bases, the J end lost 3 bases, and 17 bases lay between the germline ends. In nucleotides, the CDR3 is TGTGCCAGCAGCGCGTGGGGTGACAGGCTCTACGAGCAGTACTTC. Its protein product is CASSAWGDRLYEQYF.

This clone showed up just once. The chain is built from TRBV6-2 or TRBV6-3 and TRBJ1-1, with D possibly TRBD1 on 5 matching bases. From germline, CDR1 is MNHEY and CDR2 SVGEGT. The CDR3 runs to 15 residues. V was shortened by 0 bases and J by 5 bases, with 13 bases between the two germline ends. The CDR3 loop is CASSYSATAKTEAFF. CDR3 DNA sequence: TGTGCCAGCAGTTACTCGGCGACAGCTAAAACTGAAGCTTTCTTT.

This clone was recorded only once. The chain combines TRBV6-5 with TRBJ2-7; D may be TRBD2 (7 bases). This CDR3 contains 14 residues. The V and J ends lost 6 bases and 4 bases respectively, with 16 bases between them. Looked up from germline, CDR1 is MNHEY and CDR2 is SVGAGI. The CDR3 loop is CASRSTGGWYEQYF. In DNA form, the CDR3 reads TGTGCCAGCAGAAGTACGGGGGGCTGGTACGAGCAGTACTTC.

The chain joins TRBV7-9 to TRBJ2-2; D is undetermined. Trimming pared 6 bases from V and 0 bases from J, leaving 8 bases between. This CDR3 is 14 amino acids long. Germline CDR1 and CDR2: SEHNR and FQNEAQ (reference sequence). The CDR3 is CASRAEANTGELFF. The DNA of the CDR3 is TGTGCCAGCAGGGCCGAGGCGAACACCGGGGAGCTGTTTTTT. Together with reference TRBV7-9 and TRBJ2-2, the CDR3 gives the full variable domain: DTGVSQNPRHKITKRGQNVTFRCDPISEHNRLYWYRQTLGQGPEFLTYFQNEAQLEKSRLLSDRFSAERPKGSFSTLEIQRTEQGDSAMYLCASRAEANTGELFFGEGSRLTVL.

The V call is TRBV6-6, the J call TRBJ1-5, with no clear D. Germline V gene data show CDR1 as MNHNY and CDR2 as SVGAGI (reference sequence). Trimming took 6 bases from V and 3 from J, leaving 9 bases between them. This CDR3 spans 13 amino acids. The CDR3 here is CASSRSNNQPQHF. The DNA of the CDR3 is TGTGCCAGCAGCCGTTCTAACAATCAGCCCCAGCATTTT.